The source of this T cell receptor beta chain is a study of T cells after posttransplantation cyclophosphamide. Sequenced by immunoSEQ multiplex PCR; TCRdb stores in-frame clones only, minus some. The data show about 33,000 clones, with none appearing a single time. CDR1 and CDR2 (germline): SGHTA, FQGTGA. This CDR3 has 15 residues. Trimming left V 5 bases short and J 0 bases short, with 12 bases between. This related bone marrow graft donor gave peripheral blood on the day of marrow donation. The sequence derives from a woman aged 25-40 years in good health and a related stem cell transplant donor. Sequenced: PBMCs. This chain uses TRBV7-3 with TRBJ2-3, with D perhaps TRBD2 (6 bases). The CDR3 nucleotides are TGTGCCAGCAGCATTAACGGGGGAAGCACAGATACGCAGTATTTT. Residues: CASSINGGSTDTQYF.